This TCR beta chain comes out of a study of T cells in Graves' hyperthyroidism and ophthalmopathy (dated 2019 in TCRdb). For the wider study: To identify TCR V-J signatures that set the groups apart, the researchers used a discovery cohort of 100 or so patients, made up of about 44 with Graves' ophthalmopathy and around 58 with stable Graves' hyperthyroidism. Prospective prediction of ophthalmopathy was tested in an independent validation cohort of fewer than 20 hyperthyroidism patients and some 17 patients who later progressed to ophthalmopathy. The 90 to 100 discovery patients were randomly divided into training and test sets at a 7:3 ratio. The study also compared thyroid tissue and blood T-cell repertoires from roughly six Graves' hyperthyroidism patients. Once sampling was done, hyperthyroidism patients were given methimazole at a starting dose of 30 mg daily, whereas ophthalmopathy patients were given high-dose intravenous methylprednisolone. TCR Vbeta CDR3 sequencing of 120 to 150 peripheral blood samples (under 45 ophthalmopathy, 75 to 80 hyperthyroidism and roughly 17 progressor patients) is reported in the paper. Beyond this particular receptor, the publication reports: No statistical method was used to set the sample size in advance, and investigators knew the group allocation. In validation, the model predicted progression to ophthalmopathy with over 60% sensitivity and approximately 74% specificity, a median of approximately 6.5 months before onset. Most expanded thyroid clonotypes (frequency above 0.001) were also detected in blood, a finding suggesting that blood repertoires may reflect thyroid immune responses. Ophthalmopathy was separated from stable hyperthyroidism by a 13 V-J signature model, with 85% to 90% sensitivity and just over 81% specificity obtained in cross-validation and 80%/75% obtained in testing.

The germline V gene yields SGDLS for CDR1 and YYNGEE for CDR2. Trimming takes 7 bases from V and 5 bases from J, and the germline ends sit 9 bases apart. The cysteine opens and the phenylalanine closes a CDR3 of 11 amino acids. Just CDR3 DNA is preserved here, 33 bases in frame from base 1. As for this clonotype: Its antigen is unknown. It has no much larger one-base neighbor in the sample; base qualities were not kept.

Patients with uncontrolled infections, other autoimmune diseases, pregnancy or lactation were excluded. Diagnoses were established on the basis of clinical symptoms, serum thyroxine and TRAb, thyroid ultrasound, and orbital computed tomography. Total RNA was extracted with Trizol reagent, and quality was checked on an Agilent 2100 Bioanalyzer. The TCR beta CDR3 regions were amplified from the RNA transcripts. For the first round of RT-PCR on the TCR CDR3, the HTBI primer set was used together with the Qiagen OneStep RT-PCR kit. Libraries were constructed in a second round of multiplex PCR, after which size selection and purification were carried out. Libraries were sequenced paired-end with 100 bp reads on an Illumina HiSeq2000. For the original study's pipeline: Raw data were processed with SOAPnuke, discarding reads with adapters, uncalled bases, mean Phred below 15, or no exact constant-primer or identifier match. COPE v1.2.5 was used to merge the high-quality paired reads, and each unique nucleotide sequence was defined as a clonotype. Clonotypes were aligned to IMGT TRBV, TRBD and TRBJ reference segments using MiTCR v1.1. The analysis was restricted to V-J combinations with a frequency above 0.0001, which together covered 99.2% of the repertoires. A TCS score was defined as the ratio between F50 (clonal expansion) and ExV (chaos), using BLOSUM62-based TCRdist between CDR3 peptides within each V-J. Welch's t-statistics and random forest reduced 514 V-J features to 13, which were used in a naive Bayes classifier (R e1071). The Morisita-Horn index was used to measure how similar the thyroid and blood repertoires were. TCRdb redid the processing of the public reads, applying fastp at Q25 and MiXCR, and retained in-frame beta chains. Every distinct CDR3 protein forms one entry, paired with its most common genes and DNA. V and J calls and clone size were set by TCRdb, not the authors. Across this sample there are 550,000 to 600,000 distinct CDR3 sequences, with about 43% seen only once. The top ten constitute 15% to 20% of the sample.

The chain is assembled from TRBV9 and TRBJ2-5, with a tentative D gene TRBD2 over 5 matching bases. The clonotype comes from an adult woman with Graves' disease, either hyperthyroidism or ophthalmopathy (not recorded which). The sample taken for sequencing was peripheral blood or thyroid tissue (not recorded which). The bases are TGTGCCAGCGGAACGGGGGAGACCCAGTACTTC. Translated, this gives CASGTGETQYF.